The clone carrying this T cell receptor (beta chain) has only a few counts. The antigen remains unidentified. Exposure to brentuximab vedotin varied, and each patient had relapsed following autologous stem cell transplantation. Complete response, partial response or progressive disease was each patient's best response. Germline loops: CDR1 GTSNPN, CDR2 SVGIG (reference sequence). The CDR3 runs 15 residues. V trimming: 5 bases; J trimming: 8 bases; junction bases outside the gene matches: 13. This record comes from a study of PD-1 blockade in classical Hodgkin lymphoma. Repertoires were generated with immunoSEQ multiplex PCR, while TCRdb's copy carries only in-frame clones and drops some. This table has over 50,000 clones, approximately 84% appearing once. Study-wide results and limits: The causes of the repertoire differences, possibly disease activity or prior therapy, remain undefined.

Sequenced here: peripheral blood mononuclear cells (PBMCs), sampled at baseline. The origin of this receptor is a human donor with classical Hodgkin lymphoma. The chain employs TRBV30 and TRBJ2-1; TRBD2 matches at 9 bases. The CDR3 DNA reads as TGTGCCTGGTCACGGTACGCGGGAGGGCCCTATGAGCAGTTCTTC. Residues: CAWSRYAGGPYEQFF.